This entry concerns a single T cell receptor beta chain. Deletions cut 0 bases from V and 0 bases from J, with 18 bases between. The CDR3 spans 19 residues. Germline V gene sequence: CDR1 ENHRY, CDR2 SYGVKD. These data belong to a study of control samples from healthy donors and cancer patients. Sequencing was performed with immunoSEQ multiplex PCR; in TCRdb, only in-frame clones are kept and a portion is missing. The table lists about 180,000 clones, 90% of them singletons. Sequencing was done on a sample of blood. The receptor comes from a woman in her fifties or sixties in good health. This chain links TRBV10-3 with TRBJ1-3; D gene ambiguous. The CDR3 here is CAISESAGNVLNSGNTIYF. As DNA, the CDR3 is TGTGCCATCAGTGAGTCGGCAGGCAACGTCCTGAACTCTGGAAACACCATATATTTT.